The rows below give T cell receptor beta chains drawn from one sample of a study of radiation and T cells in renal cell carcinoma. Produced via immunoSEQ multiplex PCR; TCRdb's table is partial and in-frame only. This table has around 15,000 clones, roughly 60% appearing once. The sample here was tumor tissue, taken from a patient whose treatment was nephrectomy without radiotherapy. Receptors originate from a man aged 50 or older with renal cell carcinoma. The CDR3 runs from the conserved cysteine through the conserved F or W. D genes are given only for firm matches. Clone size, where shown, is once, few, many, or a class for clones that have expanded.

j_call | clone_size | v_call | d_call | cdr3_nt | cdr3_aa
TRBJ2-1 | - | TRBV11-1 | - | TGTGCCAGCAGCTCTCGGAGACGGTTATACAATGAGCAGTTCTTC | CASSSRRRLYNEQFF
TRBJ2-1 | - | TRBV27 | TRBD2 | TGTGCCAGCAGTCCCCCGGGGACTATTTACAATGAGCAGTTCTTC | CASSPPGTIYNEQFF
TRBJ2-2 | few | TRBV19 | - | TGTGCCAGTAGGCGGGGTGGGGACACCGGGGAGCTGTTTTTT | CASRRGGDTGELFF
TRBJ2-7 | - | TRBV15 | - | TGTGCCACCAGCAGAGGGGGGTCGGTCGGCGAGCAGTACTTC | CATSRGGSVGEQYF
TRBJ2-2 | medium-sized | TRBV6-5 | TRBD2 | TGTGCCAGCAGTTACCCCGGGGGGGCCGGGGAGCTGTTTTTT | CASSYPGGAGELFF
TRBJ2-7 | - | TRBV11-3 | - | TGTGCCAGCAGCTTGGGGGATACCTCCTACGAGCAGTACTTC | CASSLGDTSYEQYF
TRBJ2-3 | few | TRBV4-1 | - | TGCGCCAGCAGCCAGAGAGTGGACGGAGCAGATACGCAGTATTTT | CASSQRVDGADTQYF
TRBJ1-4 | - | TRBV30 | - | TGTGCCTGGAGTGTCCCGGGAGCTTCTAATGAAAAACTGTTTTTT | CAWSVPGASNEKLFF
TRBJ1-5 | - | TRBV2 | - | TGTGCCAGCACCCGGGACATCATAGGGGAAAGCAATCAGCCCCAGCATTTT | CASTRDIIGESNQPQHF
TRBJ2-7 | - | TRBV5-1 | TRBD1 | TGTGCCAGCAGTCCCGGACAGGGGGCTGGGTACGAGCAGTACTTC | CASSPGQGAGYEQYF
TRBJ2-7 | - | TRBV6-6 | - | TGTGCCAGCAGTTTAAAGTCCCCGGCCGAGCAGTACTTC | CASSLKSPAEQYF
TRBJ1-2 | few | TRBV7-8 | - | TGTGCCAGCAGCTTCGCAGGGTTTGGTGGCTACACCTTC | CASSFAGFGGYTF
TRBJ1-5 | - | TRBV19 | TRBD1 | TGTGCCAGTAGTAAACAGGGGGGCAATCAGCCCCAGCATTTT | CASSKQGGNQPQHF
TRBJ1-5 | - | TRBV6-5 | - | TGTGCCAGCAGGCTAGACACCAATCAGCCCCAGCATTTT | CASRLDTNQPQHF
TRBJ1-2 | - | TRBV2 | TRBD1 | TGTGCCAGCAGGGGACAGGGGATAAGAGATGGCTACACCTTC | CASRGQGIRDGYTF
TRBJ2-3 | few | TRBV13 | TRBD1 | TGTGCCAGCAGCTTAGGTGGGTTCGGGACAGGGGGCCTCCCCACAGATACGCAGTATTTT | CASSLGGFGTGGLPTDTQYF
TRBJ1-1 | - | TRBV10-3 | - | TGTGCCATCAGTGAGTCTGGGGAAGGGGGCACTGAAGCTTTCTTT | CAISESGEGGTEAFF
TRBJ1-5 | - | TRBV5-6 | TRBD1 | TGTGCCAGCAGCTTGTTGGGCCAGGGGGCGGGTAGTAATCAGCCCCAGCATTTT | CASSLLGQGAGSNQPQHF
TRBJ2-7 | - | TRBV7-9 | TRBD1 | TGTGCCAGCAGCTTAAGGTTGGACAGGGTCGGAGAGCAGTACTTC | CASSLRLDRVGEQYF
TRBJ1-1 | - | TRBV11-2 | TRBD1 | TGTGCCAGCAGCTTGTGGGGGACAGGATCGGTTACTGAAGCTTTCTTT | CASSLWGTGSVTEAFF
TRBJ2-7 | - | TRBV10-3 | TRBD2 | TGTGCCGGGGGGGATCTCTACGAGCAGTACTTC | CAGGDLYEQYF
TRBJ1-5 | - | TRBV10-3 | - | TGTGCCATCAGTGAGTCAGCCCCCTGGGTCAGGCGTAATCAGCCCCAGCATTTT | CAISESAPWVRRNQPQHF
TRBJ2-1 | - | TRBV15 | - | TGTGCCACCAGCAGAGAGACCGCGGGACAAAGATACAATGAGCAGTTCTTC | CATSRETAGQRYNEQFF
TRBJ2-7 | - | TRBV5-1 | TRBD1 | TGCGCCAGCAGGGGGAGGACAGGGTCCGACGAGCAGTACTTC | CASRGRTGSDEQYF
TRBJ2-3 | - | TRBV27 | TRBD1 | TGTGCCAGCAGTGCCCTACAGGGGAGTGGTACAGATACGCAGTATTTT | CASSALQGSGTDTQYF
TRBJ1-3 | few | TRBV19 | - | TGTGCCAGTGCGGGGAGGGCGGCTGGAAACACCATATATTTT | CASAGRAAGNTIYF
TRBJ2-7 | - | TRBV7-2 | - | TGTGCCAGCAGCTGGATGGGGGTTCGCACCTACGAGCAGTACTTC | CASSWMGVRTYEQYF